The clone carrying this T cell receptor (beta chain) was seen many times. The antigen is not known. V was pared by 0 bases and J by 9 bases, with 12 bases of the junction left unmatched. The germline gives CDR1 ENHRY, CDR2 SYGVKD. The CDR3 spans 17 residues. The sample belongs to a study of CD8+CD57+ T cells in acquired aplastic anemia. Study-wide findings and caveats: Common to patients and controls were 25 to 30 CD8+ CDR3 sequences. With respect to CD8+ Simpson's diversity, patients and controls did not differ significantly.

For sequencing, patients were chosen who had shown expansion of CD8+CD57+ cells by flow cytometry. Patients had received no therapy at the time of blood sampling. The template for TCR beta VDJ and CDR3 sequence profiling was genomic DNA. A single record per CDR3 protein comes from TCRdb applying MiXCR to the reads. The sample comprises hundreds of thousands of distinct CDR3 sequences, approximately 33% of which are singletons, and less than 1% rests with the top ten. The V and J genes are TRBV10-3 and TRBJ2-7; 12 bases align to TRBD2. Sequencing used sorted CD4+, CD8+, or CD8+CD57+ T cells (not recorded which) from PBMCs. The sequence was collected from a human donor with aplastic anemia. This CDR3 is CAISESTSSGRALSQYF. The CDR3 region has the DNA TGTGCCATCAGTGAGTCGACGTCTAGCGGGAGGGCCCTTTCGCAGTACTTC.